The text below deals with one T cell receptor beta chain. Antigen specificity is unknown. One junction end does not reproduce the germline sequence, and a read error may be involved. The source of the sample is a study of blood T cells in healthy people across ages. Study-wide points: Comparison with aged donors showed that long-lived donors had more naive CD4+ cells and higher diversity. Naive T cell percentage showed a strong correlation with TCR beta diversity. Older age coincided with a roughly linear decline in TCR beta diversity per million T cells.

PCR was performed a second time for about 7 to 11 cycles using a sample-barcoded 5' primer and a J-beta primer mix. TCRdb ran MiXCR on the 5' RACE reads and lists one entry per CDR3 protein. The sample consists of about 1,400,000 distinct CDR3 sequences, roughly 64% of them appearing once. CDR1 is SGHNT, CDR2 YENEEA, per germline. The CDR3 sequence is 14 residues long. Sequencing input: blood. This TCR was sampled from a man between 18 and 35 years old in good health. The gene calls are TRBV11-3 and TRBJ2-1; maybe TRBD2 (5 bases). CDR3 in amino acids: CTSSFDRGWNEQFF. Written as DNA, the CDR3 is TGTACCAGCAGCTTTGATCGCGGGTGGAATGAGCAGTTCTTC.